These 28 T cell receptor beta chains share one sample of origin, sequenced in a study of shared T cell receptors in the human thymus (dated by TCRdb to the early 2020s). Libraries were prepared through the immunoSEQ multiplex PCR assay. TCRdb took over this immuneACCESS table, retaining in-frame rearrangements with V and J assigned. Such tables are incomplete; in checked studies, under half of the missing clones stem from an unresolved V gene, and the remainder is unexplained. Here the sample has about 380,000 clones; just under 95% occur a single time. Jointly, the top ten make up approximately 0.02% of the sample. Sequenced sample: thymocytes. These receptor sequences come from a human donor.

The gene calls are TRBV6-4 and TRBJ2-3; 8 positions agree with TRBD1. Germline trimming cut 2 bases from V and 0 bases from J; bases unmatched to any gene: 1. The germline CDR1 and CDR2 sequences are MRHNA and SNTAGT. The CDR3 length is 15 residues. The CDR3 sequence is CASSDRDRSTDTQYF. CDR3 in DNA: TGTGCCAGCAGTGACCGGGACAGGAGCACAGATACGCAGTATTTT.

The V gene is TRBV14, the J gene TRBJ1-2; D gene uncertain. Trimming removed 0 bases from V and 1 base from J, with 12 bases in between. The CDR3 loop spans 16 amino acids. Germline V gives CDR1 SGHDN, CDR2 FVKESK. The chain's CDR3 is CASSQERAGGNYGYTF. Here the CDR3 DNA reads TGTGCCAGCAGCCAAGAGAGAGCAGGTGGTAACTATGGCTACACCTTC.

The chain has TRBV27 and TRBJ2-4; 7 bases match TRBD1. This CDR3 is 18 amino acids long. Germline V lookup: CDR1 MNHEY, CDR2 SMNVEV (reference sequence). V gave up 2 bases and J gave up 0 bases; unmatched junction bases: 10. The CDR3 region has the DNA TGTGCCAGCAGTTTACAGGGGACAGCGCCTCTAGCCAAAAACATTCAGTACTTC. As protein: CASSLQGTAPLAKNIQYF.

This chain connects TRBV6-4 to TRBJ2-7, with no clear D. Trimming took 0 bases from V and 5 from J, leaving 11 bases between them. From germline, CDR1 is MRHNA and CDR2 SNTAGT. The CDR3 runs 14 residues. This CDR3 reads CASSDSSDPDEQYF. DNA for the CDR3: TGTGCCAGCAGTGACTCGTCTGATCCGGACGAGCAGTACTTC.

This clone was observed a few times. This chain connects TRBV7-4 to TRBJ2-1; TRBD2 agrees at 11 bases. CDR3 length equals 18 residues. The junction had 8 bases not matched to a gene; V was cut back by 4 bases and J by 0 bases. Looked up from germline, CDR1 is SGHVT and CDR2 is SQSDAQ. CDR3 in DNA: TGTGCCAGCAGCTATCGGACTAGCGGGCATGACTCCTACAATGAGCAGTTCTTC. Its protein product is CASSYRTSGHDSYNEQFF.

The chain is built from TRBV27 and TRBJ2-6; 7 nucleotides match TRBD1. The CDR3 sequence is 17 residues long. Unmatched junction bases numbered 10, after V lost 6 bases and J lost 2 bases. CDR1 and CDR2 (germline): MNHEY, SMNVEV (reference sequence). The CDR3 here is CASRTDRVSTGANVLTF. The CDR3 DNA follows: TGTGCCAGCAGGACCGACAGGGTGAGTACTGGGGCCAACGTCCTGACTTTC.

J is TRBJ1-2 and V is TRBV5-1, with 7 bases identical to TRBD1. After removal of 1 base from V and 8 bases from J, the junction contained 17 bases not matched to a gene. This CDR3 contains 17 residues. Germline values: CDR1 SGHRS, CDR2 YFSETQ. The CDR3 reads CASSLLANRGPQGGYTF. The DNA for the CDR3 is TGCGCCAGCAGCTTGTTAGCGAACAGGGGCCCGCAGGGGGGCTACACCTTC.

In its sample, this clone was seen once. The chain has TRBV7-7 and TRBJ1-3, with unresolved D. Between the trimmed V and J ends, which lost 0 bases and 0 bases, there was a span of 15 bases. The CDR3 runs to 18 residues. CDR1 and CDR2 from the germline V gene are SSHAT and FNYEAQ (reference sequence). CDR3 coding DNA: TGTGCCAGCAGCTTAGCCCCCCATACAGTGGACTCTGGAAACACCATATATTTT. This encodes CASSLAPHTVDSGNTIYF. Full variable domain (missing parts from reference TRBV7-7 and TRBJ1-3): GAGVSQSPRYKVTKRGQDVTLRCDPISSHATLYWYQQALGQGPEFLTYFNYEAQPDKSGLPSDRFSAERPEGSISTLTIQRTEQRDSAMYRCASSLAPHTVDSGNTIYFGEGSWLTVV.

This clone was found once. The chain uses TRBV19 and TRBJ1-1; D is ambiguous. There are 13 residues in the CDR3. V was trimmed by 7 bases and J by 2 bases, leaving 11 bases between them. CDR1 and CDR2 from the germline V gene are LNHDA and SQIVND (reference sequence). CDR3 nucleotide sequence: TGTGCCAGTAAGGCGGGTCTAAACACTGAAGCTTTCTTT. This encodes CASKAGLNTEAFF.

The chain joins TRBV5-4 to TRBJ1-1; D is uncertain. Trimming stripped 4 bases from V and 0 bases from J, with 22 bases between. The CDR3 extends over 18 amino acids. CDR1 and CDR2 (germline): SGHNT, YYREEE (reference sequence). The CDR3 here is CASSGGVEGNPMNTEAFF. CDR3 nucleotide sequence: TGTGCCAGCAGCGGCGGTGTTGAAGGCAACCCGATGAACACTGAAGCTTTCTTT.

The chain carries TRBV6-5 and TRBJ1-5; D may be TRBD1 (6 bases). The V gene lost 4 bases and the J gene lost 7 bases, with 17 bases spanning the gap. The CDR3 is 15 residues long. The germline CDR1 and CDR2 sequences are MNHEY and SVGAGI. The CDR3 spells CASSFSRGNGQPQHF. In DNA form, the CDR3 reads TGTGCCAGCAGTTTTTCTAGGGGGAATGGACAGCCCCAGCATTTT.

This chain joins TRBV28 and TRBJ2-3, with D unclear. CDR1 is MDHEN, CDR2 SYDVKM, per germline. V lost 1 base and J 7 bases, leaving 9 bases between the germline ends. The CDR3 extends over 13 amino acids. The CDR3, as DNA: TGTGCCAGCAGTTTATTTGGGGTACATACGCAGTATTTT. Encoded protein: CASSLFGVHTQYF.

The V call is TRBV7-2, the J call TRBJ2-5; 9 bases are a match to TRBD1. V gave up 6 bases and J gave up 0 bases; unmatched junction bases: 8. The CDR3 runs to 16 residues. The V gene's germline CDR1 is SGHTA and CDR2 FQGNSA. Written as DNA, the CDR3 is TGTGCCAGCAGGGTCGGGACAGGGAAGTACCAAGAGACCCAGTACTTC. Amino acid sequence: CASRVGTGKYQETQYF.

The genes are TRBV9 and TRBJ2-1, with D unclear. From germline, CDR1 is SGDLS and CDR2 YYNGEE. V shed 3 bases and J shed 5 bases, with 18 bases lying between them. The CDR3 is made up of 16 amino acids. CDR3 amino acids: CASSGGSIPHHNEQFF. CDR3 nucleotide sequence: TGTGCCAGCAGCGGCGGATCGATCCCACACCACAATGAGCAGTTCTTC.

The chain couples TRBV28 to TRBJ2-4; perhaps TRBD1 as D (6 bases). The V end was cut by 6 bases, the J end by 5 bases, with 17 bases between. Germline V gene data show CDR1 as MDHEN and CDR2 as SYDVKM. The CDR3 spans 15 residues. CDR3 bases: TGTGCCAGCAGCTCCGCAGGGGCCCGCCAAAACATTCAGTACTTC. It is translated as CASSSAGARQNIQYF. Complete variable domain (other parts from reference TRBV28 and TRBJ2-4): DVKVTQSSRYLVKRTGEKVFLECVQDMDHENMFWYRQDPGLGLRLIYFSYDVKMKEKGDIPEGYSVSREKKERFSLILESASTNQTSMYLCASSSAGARQNIQYFGAGTRLSVL.

In this sample, this clone turned up a few times. The CDR3 DNA reads as TGTGCCTGGAGTGCACAGCCCTACTCTGGAAACACCATATATTTT. Its protein product is CAWSAQPYSGNTIYF. The chain joins TRBV30 to TRBJ1-3; D gene uncertain. From germline, CDR1 is GTSNPN and CDR2 SVGIG (reference sequence). This CDR3 has 15 amino acids. Trimming left V 1 base short and J 0 bases short, with 10 bases between.

CDR3 nucleotides: TGTGCCAGCAGTACCGCTTGGGGTTGGAGTAGCAATCAGCCCCAGCATTTT. Translating it yields CASSTAWGWSSNQPQHF. The V and J genes are TRBV28 and TRBJ1-5; no clear D gene. V lost 5 bases, J lost 0 bases, and 17 bases lay in between. This CDR3 spans 17 amino acids. Germline assignment: CDR1 MDHEN and CDR2 SYDVKM. The variable domain in full, with the rest retrieved from reference TRBV28 and TRBJ1-5, is DVKVTQSSRYLVKRTGEKVFLECVQDMDHENMFWYRQDPGLGLRLIYFSYDVKMKEKGDIPEGYSVSREKKERFSLILESASTNQTSMYLCASSTAWGWSSNQPQHFGDGTRLSIL.

The rearrangement joins TRBV4-1 to TRBJ1-5, with D possibly being TRBD1 (5 bases). The CDR3 loop spans 18 amino acids. CDR1 and CDR2 from the germline V gene are MGHRA and YSYEKL. Trimming left V 0 bases short and J 3 bases short, with 18 bases between. CDR3 residues: CASSQEYSLRGFNQPQHF. The CDR3 nucleotides are TGCGCCAGCAGCCAAGAATACAGCCTAAGGGGCTTCAATCAGCCCCAGCATTTT.

V is TRBV28 and J is TRBJ2-7; D may be TRBD1 or TRBD2 (5 bases each). CDR1 is MDHEN and CDR2 is SYDVKM in the germline V gene. The ends were cut back, 3 bases at V and 2 bases at J, with 20 bases in the middle. This CDR3 region has 17 residues. CDR3: CASSFTRDGYKAYEQYF. Here the CDR3 DNA reads TGTGCCAGCAGTTTTACCAGGGACGGTTATAAGGCCTACGAGCAGTACTTC.

The chain combines TRBV9 with TRBJ2-1; 9 bases align to TRBD2. Germline loops: CDR1 SGDLS, CDR2 YYNGEE. V gave up 0 bases and J gave up 7 bases; unmatched junction bases: 17. The CDR3 is made up of 19 amino acids. The CDR3, as DNA: TGTGCCAGCAGCGTAGTAGGCGTTTCTAGCGGGACCCGGGGGAATGAGCAGTTCTTC. It specifies CASSVVGVSSGTRGNEQFF.

This sequence joins TRBV5-8 and TRBJ2-1, with a weak D call TRBD2 (5 bases). The V and J ends lost 5 bases and 4 bases respectively, with 10 bases between them. The CDR3 extends over 13 amino acids. Germline V lookup: CDR1 SGHTS, CDR2 YDEGEE. DNA of the CDR3: TGTGCCAGCAGAGTAGGAGGATACAATGAGCAGTTCTTC. This gives the protein CASRVGGYNEQFF.

V usage is TRBV28 and J usage is TRBJ2-7, with TRBD1 matching 10 bases. The ends lost 3 bases at V and 5 bases at J; junction bases unmatched: 7. The CDR3 has 15 amino acids. Germline values: CDR1 MDHEN, CDR2 SYDVKM. CDR3 loop: CASSLPRQGADEQYF. The CDR3 coding sequence is TGTGCCAGCAGTTTGCCCCGACAGGGGGCTGACGAGCAGTACTTC.

J is TRBJ2-1 and V is TRBV2, with a weak D call TRBD2 (5 bases). The germline V gene has CDR1 SNHLY and CDR2 FYNNEI. The V gene lost 3 bases and the J gene lost 5 bases, with 17 bases spanning the gap. The CDR3 has 16 residues. The CDR3 protein is CASSDSSLDSDNEQFF. CDR3 DNA sequence: TGTGCCAGCAGTGATTCTAGCCTAGATAGTGACAATGAGCAGTTCTTC. Full variable domain (outside the CDR3, taken from reference TRBV2 and TRBJ2-1): EPEVTQTPSHQVTQMGQEVILRCVPISNHLYFYWYRQILGQKVEFLVSFYNNEISEKSEIFDDQFSVERPDGSNFTLKIRSTKLEDSAMYFCASSDSSLDSDNEQFFGPGTRLTVL.

J is TRBJ2-7 and V is TRBV30; either TRBD1 or TRBD2 may supply D (5 bases each). Germline CDR1 GTSNPN, CDR2 SVGIG (reference sequence). The CDR3 consists of 13 residues. Trimming removed 3 bases from V and 11 bases from J, with 20 bases in between. The CDR3: CAWRPPGPIPEYF. CDR3 bases: TGTGCCTGGAGACCCCCGGGACCCATCCCCGAGTACTTC.

The chain is built from TRBV28 and TRBJ2-3, with 7 bases that match TRBD1. Germline-derived CDR1 and CDR2 are MDHEN and SYDVKM. CDR3 length: 19 residues. Trimming took 6 bases from V and 0 from J; bases not matched to a gene: 18. The CDR3 DNA reads TGTGCCAGCAGCCGAGGACATACCGGGACAGAAACTAGCACAGATACGCAGTATTTT. It yields the protein CASSRGHTGTETSTDTQYF.

The V gene is TRBV7-9, the J gene TRBJ2-1, with a tentative D call TRBD2 (5 bases). Per germline, CDR1 SEHNR and CDR2 FQNEAQ (reference sequence). V was trimmed by 3 bases and J by 6 bases, leaving 21 bases between them. There are 17 residues in the CDR3. CDR3 sequence (DNA): TGTGCCAGCAGCTTGGCCAATCTCCCGGGATGGGGCAATGAGCAGTTCTTC. Translated: CASSLANLPGWGNEQFF. The whole variable domain, filled in from reference TRBV7-9 and TRBJ2-1, reads DTGVSQNPRHKITKRGQNVTFRCDPISEHNRLYWYRQTLGQGPEFLTYFQNEAQLEKSRLLSDRFSAERPKGSFSTLEIQRTEQGDSAMYLCASSLANLPGWGNEQFFGPGTRLTVL.

In nucleotides, the CDR3 is TGTGCAAGTCGCTTAGCAGCGGTCGGAGCCCCGTGGGCCCAGTACTTC. Protein: CASRLAAVGAPWAQYF. The J gene is TRBJ2-5, the V gene TRBV12-2; TRBD2, as called in the table, went unchecked against the DNA. TRBV12-2 is classified as a pseudogene. CDR3 length equals 16 residues.

The V gene is TRBV7-9, the J gene TRBJ2-3; 11 bases are a match to TRBD1. This CDR3 spans 17 amino acids. V shed 0 bases and J 1 base; nucleotides not matched to a gene: 3. CDR1 and CDR2 (germline): SEHNR, FQNEAQ (reference sequence). The CDR3 spells CASSLADRGQGTDTQYF. In DNA, the CDR3 is TGTGCCAGCAGCTTAGCGGACAGGGGGCAGGGCACAGATACGCAGTATTTT.